The source of this T cell receptor (beta chain) is a study of blood T cell repertoires in COVID-19 (TCRdb year 2020). Looking at the study overall: Collaborator samples came from the United States, Italy and Spain and covered acute and convalescent phases of COVID-19. The prospective study material was composed of cDNA or gDNA derived from T cells, B-cell-depleted T cells, or PBMCs. Subjects who had been exposed to COVID-19, were actively infected with it, or had recovered from it provided the deeply sampled blood TCRbeta repertoires that made up the dataset. The repertoires were released in a freely available public database meant as a resource for research on the immune response to SARS-CoV-2. The samples were drawn from two sources: the first 160 participants of the ongoing ImmuneRACE study, and 1,254 subjects contributed by 6 global collaborators. The sample metadata nearly always contained a de-identified subject ID, COVID-19 status, age in years and sex. HLA class I and class II types, where available, came from metadata supplied by the sample provider rather than from assay-based typing.

The full study reports these points: The amount of clinical and demographic metadata varied by source and participant and was provided uncurated.

TCRbeta CDR3 regions were amplified from genomic DNA by means of the immunoSEQ Assay, a bias-controlled multiplex PCR. Regarding the original processing steps: Within the assay, amplification of reference gene primers was used to estimate how many nucleated cells each sample contained. To quantify the absolute abundance of each unique TCRbeta CDR3 rearrangement, sequence reads were collapsed and filtered. For each sample, productive Simpson clonality was calculated as the square root of Simpson's diversity index over productive rearrangements. This immuneACCESS table, as held by TCRdb, lists in-frame sequences with V and J called but not all clones. Of the missing ones, under half trace to an unresolved V gene in checked studies; the others have no known cause. From that table come the V and J calls and clone size; the DNA was used to work out D and trimming. The sample table lists 43,000 or so clones, 87% of them with a count of one. The ten largest account for about 9.2% of the sample.

Each collaborating institution followed its own protocols to collect whole blood in K2EDTA tubes. For TCRbeta analysis, collaborator samples were shipped as frozen whole blood, as isolated PBMCs, or as DNA extracted from either sample type. On this clone itself: This clone's antigen is unknown. Qualities for individual bases were not recorded, and no much larger clone is one base off.

Sequenced material: peripheral blood. The source is an elderly woman with active COVID-19.

This receptor has the CDR3 CASSLTSGASTDTQYF. The nucleotide sequence reads TGCGCCAGCAGCTTGACGAGCGGGGCCAGCACAGATACGCAGTATTTT. This chain is built from TRBV5-1 and TRBJ2-3; 7 bases in between match TRBD2. Reading from cysteine to phenylalanine, the CDR3 counts 16 amino acids. The read is trimmed to its CDR3 DNA, 48 bases read in frame from base 1. The germline V gene specifies SGHRS as CDR1 and YFSETQ as CDR2. Here V drops 1 base and J drops 0 bases, and the junction holds 5 bases not matched to any gene. Reference TRBV5-1 and TRBJ2-3 proteins supply the regions before and after the CDR3; the full variable domain is: KAGVTQTPRYLIKTRGQQVTLSCSPISGHRSVSWYQQTPGQGLQFLFEYFSETQRNKGNFPGRFSGRQFSNSRSEMNVSTLELGDSALYLCASSLTSGASTDTQYFGPGTRLTVL.